This is a list of T cell receptor beta chains from one sample in a study of T cell repertoires in cytomegalovirus infection. Antigen specificity for these receptors is unknown. TCRdb reanalysed the reads using MiXCR and keeps one entry per CDR3 protein. The sample contains 450,000 to 550,000 distinct CDR3 sequences, under 55% of which appear only once. Sequenced here: cultured PBMCs, sampled from culture after CMV antigen stimulation. The receptors derive from a human donor in good health (CMV status not recorded). Some clones in this sample may be carry-over from other donors' samples. CDR3s include the opening cysteine and the closing phenylalanine or tryptophan. Fields, in order: clone size, D gene, J gene, CDR3 length, V gene, CDR3 protein, CDR3 DNA. The D gene is left open where the match is weak. Clone size is given for some rows only: seen once, a few or many times, or a class if the clone is expanded.

>-|-|TRBJ2-4|8|TRBV12-3/TRBV12-4
CASCGQYF
TGTGCCAGCTGTGGTCAGTACTTC
>few|-|TRBJ2-3|14|TRBV7-2
CASSPLPLTDTQYF
TGTGCCAGCAGCCCTCTTCCACTCACAGATACGCAGTATTTT
>-|TRBD2|TRBJ2-7|16|TRBV11-2
CASTKKSPSGWYEQYF
TGTGCCAGCACCAAAAAAAGCCCTAGCGGGTGGTACGAGCAGTACTTC
>-|-|TRBJ1-5|15|TRBV7-6
CASSPGRNSNQPQHF
TGTGCCAGCAGCCCTGGCCGTAATAGCAATCAGCCCCAGCATTTT
>-|TRBD1|TRBJ1-3|19|TRBV7-8
CASSLRHGTGAFSGNTIYF
TGTGCCAGCAGCTTACGTCACGGGACAGGGGCCTTCTCTGGAAACACCATATATTTT
>-|TRBD1|TRBJ1-5|15|TRBV7-1
CASIPGTAADQPQHF
TGTGCCAGCATACCCGGGACAGCGGCTGATCAGCCCCAGCATTTT
>-|-|TRBJ2-7|15|TRBV6-2/TRBV6-3
CASSKLGLPGVEQYF
TGTGCCAGCAGCAAACTTGGACTGCCGGGGGTGGAGCAGTACTTC
>-|-|TRBJ2-2|14|TRBV20-1
CSAMRFGGPGELFF
TGCAGTGCTATGAGGTTCGGCGGGCCCGGGGAGCTGTTTTTT
>-|-|TRBJ2-1|16|TRBV20-1
CSARDRRTGFYNEQFF
TGCAGTGCTAGAGATAGGAGGACTGGGTTCTACAATGAGCAGTTCTTC
>-|-|TRBJ2-2|20|TRBV12-5
CASGLILSGSAEHVTGELFF
TGTGCTAGTGGTTTGATTCTTTCAGGTTCGGCAGAACATGTCACCGGGGAGCTGTTTTTT
>-|-|TRBJ2-1|12|TRBV29-1
CSVLVSYNEQFF
TGCAGCGTTCTTGTATCCTACAATGAGCAGTTCTTC
>once|TRBD1|TRBJ2-7|13|TRBV10-3
CAISERDRESQYF
TGTGCCATCAGTGAAAGGGACAGGGAATCGCAGTACTTC
>-|-|TRBJ2-7|12|TRBV7-4
CASSSALSEQYF
TGTGCCAGCAGCTCGGCGTTATCGGAGCAGTACTTC
>-|TRBD1|TRBJ2-6|17|TRBV6-1
CASTRTGRSSGANVLTF
TGTGCCAGCACCCGGACAGGGAGAAGCTCTGGGGCCAACGTCCTGACTTTC
>-|-|TRBJ2-2|12|TRBV19
CASTRESGELFF
TGTGCCAGTACGAGGGAGTCCGGGGAGCTGTTTTTT
>few|TRBD1|TRBJ2-6|17|TRBV7-9
CASRPTGAISGANVLTF
TGTGCCAGCAGACCTACAGGGGCCATCTCTGGGGCCAACGTCCTGACTTTC